This TCR beta chain was obtained from a study of metastatic and nonmetastatic thyroid tumors (dated by TCRdb to 2018 to 2021). Study-level background: Repertoires were compared across peripheral blood and tumor or nodule tissue samples from malignant and benign thyroid patients. Results and caveats for the whole study, not just this receptor: In both blood and tumor samples, TCR beta diversity was reported to be significantly higher in malignant tumors than in benign nodules.

No treatment had been received by any patient before thyroid surgery. Using T-cell receptor beta sequencing, the study looked back at clinical samples from patients collected from about 2011 to 2018. Libraries were built with PCR. TCRdb shows the sequencer as Illumina HiSeq 4000. The TCR beta-chain CDR3 region of each patient was profiled by high-throughput sequencing. The paper's data handling went like this. A classifier to discriminate distant-metastatic papillary thyroid cancer patients was built from CDR3 differences across clinicopathological groups. The Shannon index was used to measure repertoire diversity, and the Morisita-Horn index was used to measure how similar tumor and blood repertoires were. TCRdb reprocessed the public reads (quality trimming at Q25 with fastp, clone calling with MiXCR) and kept in-frame beta chains. The V and J calls, along with clone size, are taken from TCRdb and not from the paper's own processing. The sample table records roughly 34,000 clones; under 40% of these occur just once. About 16% of the sample belongs to the ten largest clones.

Germline trimming: 5 bases from V, 5 bases from J; junction bases outside gene matches: 9. Including the terminal cysteine and phenylalanine, the CDR3 comprises 15 residues. Just CDR3 DNA is preserved here, 45 bases in frame from base 1. With respect to this clone: Which antigen it targets is not known. It has no much larger one-base neighbor in the sample; base qualities were not kept.

The clonotype originates from a female donor with papillary thyroid cancer or a benign thyroid nodule (not recorded which). Some clones in this sample may be carry-over from other donors' samples. Sequencing input: tumor tissue. This chain joins TRBV12-3 or TRBV12-4 to TRBJ2-5; 9 nucleotides in the junction match TRBD1. The DNA sequence is TGTGCCAGCAGTCACCGGGACAGGGATTTTGAGACCCAGTACTTC. This is translated as CASSHRDRDFETQYF.